The clone carrying this T cell receptor (beta chain) has only one observation. The sample is drawn from a study of blood T cell repertoires in COVID-19. In the study overall: Whether acute or convalescent, the COVID-19 samples came from the United States, Italy and Spain. The cDNA or gDNA used as material had been derived from T cells, B-cell-depleted T cells, or PBMCs.

Original processing methods: For nucleated cells, counts were estimated from reference gene primer amplification. Sequenced by immunoSEQ multiplex PCR; TCRdb stores in-frame clones only, minus some. V and J calls and clone size follow that table, whereas D and trimming were derived from the DNA. This repertoire shows a few hundred thousand clones, around 84% found once; its top ten account for approximately 20%. V lost 4 bases to trimming and J lost 4 bases, with 17 bases between them. This CDR3 is built from 16 residues. CDR1 is MDHEN, CDR2 SYDVKM, per germline. The TCR was taken from a man aged 25 to 40 with active or convalescent COVID-19. The sample consisted of peripheral blood. This sequence joins TRBV28 and TRBJ2-1; possibly TRBD2 for D (6 bases). CDR3: CASSWTQAAGYNEQFF. CDR3 nucleotide sequence: TGTGCCAGCAGTTGGACACAGGCGGCGGGGTACAATGAGCAGTTCTTC.